A few counts support the clone carrying this T cell receptor (beta chain). The target antigen is unknown. With 60 Vbeta and 13 Jbeta primers, the PCR was carried out. Clones were read by immunoSEQ multiplex PCR, and TCRdb kept only the in-frame ones, dropping some. The table records fewer than 150,000 clones, 70% to 75% of them present only once. The CDR3 length is 18 residues. From germline, CDR1 is MGHRA and CDR2 YSYEKL. V lost 6 bases to trimming and J lost 0 bases, with 23 bases between them. This entry is derived from a study of cytomegalovirus exposure and HLA in healthy donors. Study in general: Genotyping showed approximately 81% of approximately 430 donors falling in the Caucasian-associated ancestry cluster. Regarding the study as a whole: Most of the CMV-associated TCR beta chains (in a later analysis) appeared to be HLA-restricted. Prior analysis indicated that the majority of TCR beta V segments exhibited productivity approximately 90% or approximately 30% of the time. An observed cluster of highly shared sequence variants was recorded as a likely sequencing artifact.

The sequencing input was PBMCs. The chain recombines TRBV4-1 with TRBJ1-1, with D possibly TRBD1 on 6 matching bases. The TCR was taken from a human donor in good health. CDR3 DNA: TGCGCCAGCAGTCCTTTTGGCGGGGGCAAGACCTTGAACACTGAAGCTTTCTTT. Encoded protein: CASSPFGGGKTLNTEAFF.